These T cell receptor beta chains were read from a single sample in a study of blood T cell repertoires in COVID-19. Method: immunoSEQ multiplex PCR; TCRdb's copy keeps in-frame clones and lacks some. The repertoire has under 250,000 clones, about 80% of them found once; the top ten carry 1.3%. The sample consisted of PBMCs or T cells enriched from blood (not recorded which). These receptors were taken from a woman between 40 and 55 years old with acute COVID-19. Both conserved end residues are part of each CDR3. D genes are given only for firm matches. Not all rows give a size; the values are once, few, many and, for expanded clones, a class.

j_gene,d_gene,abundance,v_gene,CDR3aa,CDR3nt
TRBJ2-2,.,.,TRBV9,CASSIDGATGELFF,TGTGCCAGCAGCATCGACGGAGCCACCGGGGAGCTGTTTTTT
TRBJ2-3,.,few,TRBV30,CAWSVGAKRTDTQYF,TGTGCCTGGAGTGTAGGGGCCAAGAGAACAGATACGCAGTATTTT
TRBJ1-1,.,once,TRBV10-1,CASSESPTVNTEAFF,TGCGCCAGCAGTGAGTCGCCGACAGTGAACACTGAAGCTTTCTTT
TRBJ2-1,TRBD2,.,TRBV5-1,CASSLTSGSVGEQFF,TGCGCCAGCAGCTTAACTAGCGGGAGTGTTGGTGAGCAGTTCTTC
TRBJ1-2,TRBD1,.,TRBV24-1,CATSDRPGQGLYGYTF,TGTGCCACCAGTGATCGCCCGGGACAGGGCCTCTATGGCTACACCTTC
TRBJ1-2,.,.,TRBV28,CASTRVRTDGYTF,TGTGCCAGCACCAGGGTTCGGACAGATGGCTACACCTTC
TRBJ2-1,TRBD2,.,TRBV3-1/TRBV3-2,CASSQGPSGGANEQFF,TGTGCCAGCAGCCAAGGGCCTAGCGGGGGGGCCAATGAGCAGTTCTTC
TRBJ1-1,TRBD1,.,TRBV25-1,CASSRTGGTEAFF,TGTGCCAGCAGTAGAACAGGGGGGACTGAAGCTTTCTTT
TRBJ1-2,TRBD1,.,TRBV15,CATSRDFVAGGRYGYTF,TGTGCCACCAGCAGAGATTTCGTAGCAGGGGGCAGATATGGCTACACCTTC
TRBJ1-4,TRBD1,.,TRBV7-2,CASSPTTGVNEKLFF,TGTGCCAGCAGCCCGACCACAGGGGTTAATGAAAAACTGTTTTTT
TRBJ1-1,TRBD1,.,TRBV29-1,CSVEVDRVTEAFF,TGCAGCGTTGAAGTCGACAGGGTCACTGAAGCTTTCTTT
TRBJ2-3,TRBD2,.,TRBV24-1,CATSDPKAGGPPHTQYF,TGTGCCACCAGTGACCCTAAAGCGGGAGGTCCCCCGCATACGCAGTATTTT
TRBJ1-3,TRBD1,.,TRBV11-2,CASSLEATGRNTIYF,TGTGCCAGCAGCTTAGAGGCGACAGGGAGAAACACCATATATTTT
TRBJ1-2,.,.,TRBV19,CASRLRQIINYGYTF,TGTGCCAGTAGACTCCGACAGATAATTAACTATGGCTACACCTTC
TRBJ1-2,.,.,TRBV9,CASSVGVGTAAPNYGYTF,TGTGCCAGCAGCGTAGGGGTAGGAACAGCTGCCCCTAACTATGGCTACACCTTC
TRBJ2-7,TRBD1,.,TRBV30,CAWSQDRDEQYF,TGTGCCTGGAGCCAGGACAGGGACGAGCAGTACTTC
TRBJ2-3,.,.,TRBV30,CAWSPRRGGGHTDTQYF,TGTGCCTGGAGTCCCCGTCGAGGGGGGGGGCATACAGATACGCAGTATTTT
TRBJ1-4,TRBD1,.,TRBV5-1,CASSPGQGREKLFF,TGCGCCAGCAGCCCCGGACAGGGTCGGGAAAAACTGTTTTTT
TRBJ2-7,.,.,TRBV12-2,CASRLGKGTGNEQYF,TGTGCAAGTCGCTTAGGGAAAGGGACAGGGAACGAGCAGTACTTC
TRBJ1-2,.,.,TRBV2,CASSPGTFLIGYGYTF,TGTGCCAGCAGTCCCGGGACATTCCTCATAGGCTATGGCTACACCTTC
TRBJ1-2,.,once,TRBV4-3,CASSQEVQLNYGYTF,TGCGCCAGCAGCCAAGAGGTACAGCTTAACTATGGCTACACCTTC
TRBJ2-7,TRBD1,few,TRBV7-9,CASSLSTGRVDEQYF,TGTGCCAGCAGCTTATCGACAGGGAGAGTCGACGAGCAGTACTTC
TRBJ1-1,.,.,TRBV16,CASSSQATGTEAFF,TGTGCCAGCAGCAGCCAGGCCACAGGGACTGAAGCTTTCTTT
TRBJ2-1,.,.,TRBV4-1,CASSLTPMANEQFF,TGCGCCAGCAGCCTTACCCCAATGGCCAATGAGCAGTTCTTC
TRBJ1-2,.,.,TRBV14,CASSQQAFSGYTF,TGTGCCAGCAGCCAACAGGCTTTCAGTGGCTACACCTTC
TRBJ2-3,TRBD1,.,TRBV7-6,CASSLGGQGTTDTQYF,TGTGCCAGCAGCTTAGGGGGACAGGGTACGACGGATACGCAGTATTTT
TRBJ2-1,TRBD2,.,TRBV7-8,CASSGRGGPGEQFF,TGTGCCAGCAGTGGGCGGGGGGGGCCCGGTGAGCAGTTCTTC
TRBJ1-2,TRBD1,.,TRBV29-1,CSGETGTGVGPTF,TGCAGCGGGGAAACCGGGACAGGGGTTGGACCCACCTTC
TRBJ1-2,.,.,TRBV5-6,CASTYWSQGNYGYTF,TGTGCCAGCACCTATTGGTCACAGGGAAACTATGGCTACACCTTC
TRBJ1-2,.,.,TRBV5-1,CASSLEEFDGYTF,TGCGCCAGCAGCTTGGAAGAGTTCGATGGCTACACCTTC
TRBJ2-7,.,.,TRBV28,CASSLTFGEQYF,TGTGCCAGCAGCCTGACATTCGGCGAGCAGTACTTC
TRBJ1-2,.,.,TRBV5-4,CASSSDGGRGENYGYTF,TGTGCCAGCAGCTCCGACGGGGGGCGGGGAGAAAACTATGGCTACACCTTC